A selection of T cell receptor beta chains follows, all from one sample in a study of shared clonotypes between healthy human individuals. The data were produced by immunoSEQ multiplex PCR, yet TCRdb's version contains in-frame clones alone and is incomplete. Of around 510,000 clones listed, approximately 95% were seen once; the top ten hold approximately 0.067%. The sequenced material came from naive CD4+ T cells sorted from blood. These receptors were obtained from a woman aged 25-40 years in good health. Both conserved end residues are part of each CDR3. D genes are given only for firm matches. Size tells how often a clone was seen (once, few, many) or the class of an expanded clone, and some rows leave it out.

V,length,size,D,J,DNA,CDR3
TRBV5-1,18,-,TRBD2,TRBJ2-1,TGCGCCAGCAGCTTGGGACTAGCGGGGGGGGCTGGGTACAATGAGCAGTTCTTC,CASSLGLAGGAGYNEQFF
TRBV14,11,-,-,TRBJ2-3,TGTGCCAGCAGCGGCGCAGATACGCAGTATTTT,CASSGADTQYF
TRBV6-1,14,-,TRBD1,TRBJ2-2,TGTGCCACTACAGGGGCCCGGAACACCGGGGAGCTGTTTTTT,CATTGARNTGELFF
TRBV5-6,15,-,-,TRBJ2-5,TGTGCCAGCAGCTTGGCCGACCTCGCGTCAGAGACCCAGTACTTC,CASSLADLASETQYF
TRBV6-5,15,-,TRBD2,TRBJ2-1,TGTGCCAGCAGGAGGCCGGGACTAGCTAGGCATGAGCAGTTCTTC,CASRRPGLARHEQFF
TRBV15,14,-,-,TRBJ1-2,TGTGCCACCAGCCGAGTAATTATCCAGGGGGGCTACACCTTC,CATSRVIIQGGYTF
TRBV10-2,13,-,-,TRBJ1-1,TGCGCCAGCTTGAGCCCCGGGAACACTGAAGCTTTCTTT,CASLSPGNTEAFF
TRBV6-1,13,-,-,TRBJ1-1,TGTGCCAGCGGTGGACCCCAGGACACTGAAGCTTTCTTT,CASGGPQDTEAFF
TRBV19,15,-,TRBD2,TRBJ2-1,TGTGCCAGTAGTCCTTTAGCGGGAGGGATTAATGAGCAGTTCTTC,CASSPLAGGINEQFF
TRBV28,14,-,-,TRBJ2-1,TGTGCCAGCAGTTTATGGTTCAGAAACAATGAGCAGTTCTTC,CASSLWFRNNEQFF
TRBV7-3,13,-,-,TRBJ2-3,TGTGCCAGCAGCTTAACGGGGTGGGATACGCAGTATTTT,CASSLTGWDTQYF
TRBV11-2,15,-,-,TRBJ2-3,TGTGCCAGCAGCTTTAAGGGCGTGAGCACAGATACGCAGTATTTT,CASSFKGVSTDTQYF
TRBV5-1,13,once,TRBD2,TRBJ2-3,TGCGCCAGCCGGGAGGGGCCCACAGATACGCAGTATTTT,CASREGPTDTQYF
TRBV4-1,16,-,TRBD2,TRBJ2-7,TGCGCCAGCAGCCAAGTCGAACTAGCGTTCTCCTACGAGCAGTACTTC,CASSQVELAFSYEQYF
TRBV10-3,15,-,TRBD1,TRBJ1-4,TGTGCCATCAGTGAGTCGGAACAGGGGGCCAGAAAACTGTTTTTT,CAISESEQGARKLFF
TRBV2,15,-,-,TRBJ2-1,TGTGCCAGCAGCCTGTCCGGGGGTTCCTACAATGAGCAGTTCTTC,CASSLSGGSYNEQFF
TRBV28,14,-,-,TRBJ2-7,TGTGCCACCTCCCTCACGGGCGGGCCCTACGAGCAGTACTTC,CATSLTGGPYEQYF
TRBV5-1,15,-,TRBD2,TRBJ2-3,TGCGCCAGCAGCCCTCCGGGGGGAGCCTCAGATACGCAGTATTTT,CASSPPGGASDTQYF
TRBV5-6,11,-,-,TRBJ2-5,TGTGCCAGCAGCTTGGCGGAGACCCAGTACTTC,CASSLAETQYF
TRBV28,15,-,-,TRBJ2-5,TGTGCCAGCAGCATTGGGGTCGGGGGTCGAGAGACCCAGTACTTC,CASSIGVGGRETQYF
TRBV27,15,-,-,TRBJ1-5,TGTGCCAGCAGTTCAGGATGGGTTAGCAATCAGCCCCAGCATTTT,CASSSGWVSNQPQHF
TRBV4-1,16,-,-,TRBJ2-3,TGCGCCAGCAGCCAAGTAGGGGGGCTCGGCACAGATACGCAGTATTTT,CASSQVGGLGTDTQYF
TRBV6-1,14,few,TRBD1,TRBJ1-5,TGTGCCAGCAAGGAACAGGGGGGCAATCAGCCCCAGCATTTT,CASKEQGGNQPQHF
TRBV27,15,-,TRBD2,TRBJ2-3,TGTGCCAGCAGTCAGTTAGCGGGAGCCCTAGATACGCAGTATTTT,CASSQLAGALDTQYF
TRBV7-8,14,-,-,TRBJ2-7,TGTGCCAGCACTCTAACTCGTTACTCCTACGAGCAGTACTTC,CASTLTRYSYEQYF
TRBV19,14,-,-,TRBJ1-4,TGTGCCAGTAGTATAGATACATTCTCCGAAAAACTGTTTTTT,CASSIDTFSEKLFF
TRBV6-4,16,-,-,TRBJ2-1,TGTGCCAGCAGCCTAGGGATCCGAAGTTCCTACAATGAGCAGTTCTTC,CASSLGIRSSYNEQFF
TRBV19,16,-,-,TRBJ1-3,TGTGCCAGTAGTATCGGGGGGAGTCTCTCTGGAAACACCATATATTTT,CASSIGGSLSGNTIYF
TRBV19,16,-,TRBD1,TRBJ1-5,TGTGCCAGTAGCCACGTACAGGGGGTGCGCAATCAGCCCCAGCATTTT,CASSHVQGVRNQPQHF
TRBV27,16,-,-,TRBJ1-5,TGTGCCAGCAGCGATTCCGGGACTGGTAGCAATCAGCCCCAGCATTTT,CASSDSGTGSNQPQHF
TRBV19,15,-,TRBD2,TRBJ2-1,TGTGCCAGTAGTCTCCGGACTAGCGGGAGGGGGGAGCAGTTCTTC,CASSLRTSGRGEQFF
TRBV10-1,13,-,-,TRBJ2-3,TGCGCCAGCAGCACGGACGGCACAGATACGCAGTATTTT,CASSTDGTDTQYF
TRBV2,14,-,-,TRBJ2-7,TGTGCCAGCAGTAAAAGGGGCCTCGAGGGGGAGCAGTACTTC,CASSKRGLEGEQYF
TRBV19,14,-,-,TRBJ2-3,TGTGCCAGTAGTATGGGCAGACTCACAGATACGCAGTATTTT,CASSMGRLTDTQYF
TRBV11-3,14,-,-,TRBJ2-2,TGTGCCAGCAGCCGACAGGACACCACCGGGGAGCTGTTTTTT,CASSRQDTTGELFF
TRBV7-9,18,-,-,TRBJ2-7,TGTGCCAGCAGCTTAGTTCGAATCGGGCAGCCCGTACCCTACGAGCAGTACTTC,CASSLVRIGQPVPYEQYF
TRBV27,13,once,-,TRBJ1-1,TGTGCCAGCAGTTTACCGGGGAACACTGAAGCTTTCTTT,CASSLPGNTEAFF
TRBV5-4,15,once,TRBD2,TRBJ2-3,TGTGCCAGCAGCCAGACTAGCGGTAGCACAGATACGCAGTATTTT,CASSQTSGSTDTQYF
TRBV7-9,14,-,-,TRBJ1-3,TGTGCCAGCAGCTTGCAGCAGGGGGGAAACACCATATATTTT,CASSLQQGGNTIYF
TRBV19,16,-,-,TRBJ1-5,TGTGCCAGTAAAAGGTCTGGGGGACCGCCCGGTCAGCCCCAGCATTTT,CASKRSGGPPGQPQHF
TRBV21-1,12,-,-,TRBJ2-1,TGTGCCAGCAGCATGCCTCCGGGAACGCAGTTCTTC,CASSMPPGTQFF
TRBV10-3,15,-,TRBD2,TRBJ2-1,TGTGCCAGCAACCCGGGACTAGGCTCCTACAATGAGCAGTTCTTC,CASNPGLGSYNEQFF
TRBV5-1,14,-,-,TRBJ2-2,TGCGCCAGCAGCTTGGGGCAGAAGACCGGGGAGCTGTTTTTT,CASSLGQKTGELFF
TRBV5-4,17,-,-,TRBJ2-5,TGTGCCAGCAGCCAAGGAGGATTGGCGGGCCTTCAAGAGACCCAGTACTTC,CASSQGGLAGLQETQYF
TRBV6-1,15,-,TRBD1,TRBJ1-3,TGTGCCAGCAGTCGCCGACAGGGGTCTGGAAACACCATATATTTT,CASSRRQGSGNTIYF
TRBV6-6,16,-,TRBD1,TRBJ2-4,TGTGCCAGCAGAACGGGACAGGAGCTAGCCAAAAACATTCAGTACTTC,CASRTGQELAKNIQYF
TRBV15,16,-,-,TRBJ1-5,TGTGCCACCAGCAGAGATCTCTCAGGGTCCAATCAGCCCCAGCATTTT,CATSRDLSGSNQPQHF
TRBV2,12,-,-,TRBJ2-5,TGTGCCAGCAGAGTGGTAGGAGAGACCCAGTACTTC,CASRVVGETQYF
TRBV19,17,-,TRBD2,TRBJ2-7,TGTGCCAGTAGTATAAAAGCGGGACCTGGAGGGTCCTACGAGCAGTACTTC,CASSIKAGPGGSYEQYF